This T cell receptor (beta chain) derives from a study of beta chain features in type 1 diabetes. Study context: The patients were much like the healthy donors in age, gender and cell yields.

V lost 6 bases to trimming and J lost 2 bases, with 4 bases between them. Germline CDR1 is ENHRY and CDR2 is SYGVKD. CDR3 length: 11 residues. Reverse transcription of all isolated RNA meant that expressed TCRB transcripts were sequenced. Assay: immunoSEQ multiplex PCR; the TCRdb copy retains only in-frame clones and omits some. The table lists under 500,000 clones, approximately 30% of them singletons, with roughly 0.06% in the top ten. The sequenced sample consisted of naive CD4+ T cells from blood. The clonotype originates from a man aged 18 to 29 in good health. The chain couples TRBV10-3 to TRBJ2-5; D gene unclear. The CDR3 is CAIRQQETQYF. CDR3 nucleotides: TGTGCCATCAGACAGCAAGAGACCCAGTACTTC.